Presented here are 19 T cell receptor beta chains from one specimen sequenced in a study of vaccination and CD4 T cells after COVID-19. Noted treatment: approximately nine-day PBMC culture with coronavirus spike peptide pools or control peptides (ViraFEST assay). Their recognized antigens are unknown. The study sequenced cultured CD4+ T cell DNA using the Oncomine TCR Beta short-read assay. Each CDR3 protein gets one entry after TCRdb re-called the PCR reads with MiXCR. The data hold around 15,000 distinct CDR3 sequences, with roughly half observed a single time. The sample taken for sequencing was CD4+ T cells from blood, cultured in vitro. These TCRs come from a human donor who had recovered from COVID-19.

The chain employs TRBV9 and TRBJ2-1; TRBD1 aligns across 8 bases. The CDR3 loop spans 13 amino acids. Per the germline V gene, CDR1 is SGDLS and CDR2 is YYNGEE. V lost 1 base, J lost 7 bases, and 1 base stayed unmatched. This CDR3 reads CASSVNRGNEQFF. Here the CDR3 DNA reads TGTGCCAGCAGCGTAAACAGGGGGAATGAGCAGTTCTTC. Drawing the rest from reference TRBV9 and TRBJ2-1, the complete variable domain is DSGVTQTPKHLITATGQRVTLRCSPRSGDLSVYWYQQSLDQGLQFLIQYYNGEERAKGNILERFSAQQFPDLHSELNLSSLELGDSALYFCASSVNRGNEQFFGPGTRLTVL.

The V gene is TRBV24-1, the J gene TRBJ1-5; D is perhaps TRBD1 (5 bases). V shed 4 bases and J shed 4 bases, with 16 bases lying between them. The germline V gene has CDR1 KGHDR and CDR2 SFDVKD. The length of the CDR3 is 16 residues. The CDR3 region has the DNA TGTGCCACCAGTGAGGGGCGACAGAAGACGAATCAGCCCCAGCATTTT. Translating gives CATSEGRQKTNQPQHF.

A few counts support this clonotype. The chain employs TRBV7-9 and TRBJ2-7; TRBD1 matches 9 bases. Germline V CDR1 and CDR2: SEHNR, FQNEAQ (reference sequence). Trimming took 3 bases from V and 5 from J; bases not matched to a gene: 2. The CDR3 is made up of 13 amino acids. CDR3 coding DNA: TGTGCCAGCAGCTTCGGGACAGGGAACGAGCAGTACTTC. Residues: CASSFGTGNEQYF.

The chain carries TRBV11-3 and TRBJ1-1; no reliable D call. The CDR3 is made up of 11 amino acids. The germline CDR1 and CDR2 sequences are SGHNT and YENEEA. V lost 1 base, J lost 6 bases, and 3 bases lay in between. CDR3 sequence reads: CASSLGAEAFF. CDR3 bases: TGTGCCAGCAGCTTAGGGGCTGAAGCTTTCTTT.

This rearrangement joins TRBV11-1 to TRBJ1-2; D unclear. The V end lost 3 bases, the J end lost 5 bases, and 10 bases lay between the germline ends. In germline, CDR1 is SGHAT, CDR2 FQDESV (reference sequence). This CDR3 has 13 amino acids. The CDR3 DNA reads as TGTGCCAGCAGCTTCCCCGGCGCATATGGCTACACCTTC. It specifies CASSFPGAYGYTF.

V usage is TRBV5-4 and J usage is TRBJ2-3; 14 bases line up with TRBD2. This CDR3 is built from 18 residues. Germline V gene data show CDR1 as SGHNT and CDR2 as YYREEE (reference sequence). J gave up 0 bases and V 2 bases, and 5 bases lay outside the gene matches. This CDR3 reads CASSLSTSGGGSTDTQYF. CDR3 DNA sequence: TGTGCCAGCAGCTTATCGACTAGCGGGGGGGGAAGCACAGATACGCAGTATTTT.

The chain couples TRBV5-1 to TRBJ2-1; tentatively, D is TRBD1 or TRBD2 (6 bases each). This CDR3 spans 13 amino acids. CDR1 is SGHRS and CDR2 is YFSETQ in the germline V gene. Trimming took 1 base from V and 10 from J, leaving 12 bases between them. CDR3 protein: CASSLPGAGEQFF. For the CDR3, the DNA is TGCGCCAGCAGCTTGCCGGGGGCGGGCGAGCAGTTCTTC.

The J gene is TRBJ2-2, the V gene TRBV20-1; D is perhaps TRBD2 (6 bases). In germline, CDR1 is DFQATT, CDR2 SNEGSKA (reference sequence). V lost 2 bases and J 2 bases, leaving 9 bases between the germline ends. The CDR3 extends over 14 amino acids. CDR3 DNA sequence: TGCAGTGCTAGACTAGCGAGAAACACCGGGGAGCTGTTTTTT. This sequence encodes CSARLARNTGELFF.

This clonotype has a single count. The chain's CDR3 is CASSRGATNEKLFF. DNA of the CDR3: TGTGCCAGCAGCCGAGGAGCAACTAATGAAAAACTGTTTTTT. The J gene is TRBJ1-4, the V gene TRBV7-9; no clear D gene. V was pared by 5 bases and J by 0 bases, with 7 bases between. In germline, CDR1 is SEHNR, CDR2 FQNEAQ (reference sequence). The CDR3 spans 14 residues.

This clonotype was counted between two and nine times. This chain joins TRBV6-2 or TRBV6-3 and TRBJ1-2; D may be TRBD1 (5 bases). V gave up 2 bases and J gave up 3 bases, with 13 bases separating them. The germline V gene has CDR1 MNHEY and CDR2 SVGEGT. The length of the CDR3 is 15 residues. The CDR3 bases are TGTGCCAGCAGTTACCCCGGGACGGCTCACTATGGCTACACCTTC. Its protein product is CASSYPGTAHYGYTF.

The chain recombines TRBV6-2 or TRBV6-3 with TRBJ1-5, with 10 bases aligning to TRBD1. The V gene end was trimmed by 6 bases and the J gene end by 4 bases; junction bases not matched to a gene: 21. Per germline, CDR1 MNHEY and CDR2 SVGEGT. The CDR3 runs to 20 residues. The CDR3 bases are TGTGCCAGCAGCCATACCGGGACAGGGGTCCGGGGAGGATGGAATCAGCCCCAGCATTTT. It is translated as CASSHTGTGVRGGWNQPQHF.

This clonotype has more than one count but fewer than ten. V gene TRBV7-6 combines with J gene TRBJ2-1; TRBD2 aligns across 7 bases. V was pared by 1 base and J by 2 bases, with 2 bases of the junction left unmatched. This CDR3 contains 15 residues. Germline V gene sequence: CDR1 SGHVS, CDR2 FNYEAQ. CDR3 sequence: CASSLVGGAYNEQFF. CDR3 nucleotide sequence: TGTGCCAGCAGCTTAGTGGGGGGGGCCTACAATGAGCAGTTCTTC.

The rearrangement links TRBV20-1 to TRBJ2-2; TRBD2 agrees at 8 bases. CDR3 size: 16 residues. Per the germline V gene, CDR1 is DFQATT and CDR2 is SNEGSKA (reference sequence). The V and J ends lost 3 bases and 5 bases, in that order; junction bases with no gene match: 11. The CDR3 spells CSASPLFGRETGELFF. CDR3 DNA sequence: TGCAGTGCTAGTCCCCTGTTCGGGAGGGAAACCGGGGAGCTGTTTTTT.

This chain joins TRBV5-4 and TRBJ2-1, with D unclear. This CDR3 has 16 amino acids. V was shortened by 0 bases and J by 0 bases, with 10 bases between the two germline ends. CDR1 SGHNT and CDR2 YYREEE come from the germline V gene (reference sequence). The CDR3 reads CASSLDLSSSYNEQFF. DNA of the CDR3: TGTGCCAGCAGCTTGGATTTGAGTAGCTCCTACAATGAGCAGTTCTTC.

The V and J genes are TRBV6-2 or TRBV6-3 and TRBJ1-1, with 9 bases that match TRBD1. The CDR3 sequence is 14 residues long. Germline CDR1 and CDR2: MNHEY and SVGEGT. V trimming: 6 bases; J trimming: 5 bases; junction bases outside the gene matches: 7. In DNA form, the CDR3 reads TGTGCCAGCAGCGGGGGGACAGGGAGGACTGAAGCTTTCTTT. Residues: CASSGGTGRTEAFF.

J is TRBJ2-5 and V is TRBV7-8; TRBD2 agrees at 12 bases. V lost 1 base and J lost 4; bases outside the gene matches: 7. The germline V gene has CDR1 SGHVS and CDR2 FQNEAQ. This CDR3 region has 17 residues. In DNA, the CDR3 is TGTGCCAGCAGCTTAGTGGCTAGCGGGGGGGCCGGAGAGACCCAGTACTTC. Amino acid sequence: CASSLVASGGAGETQYF.

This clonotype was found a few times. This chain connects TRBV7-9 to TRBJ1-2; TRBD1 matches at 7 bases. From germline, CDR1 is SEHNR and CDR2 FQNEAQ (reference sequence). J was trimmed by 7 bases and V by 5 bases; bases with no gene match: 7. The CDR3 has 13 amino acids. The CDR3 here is CASSHHDRVGYTF. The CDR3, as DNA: TGTGCCAGCAGCCACCACGACAGGGTTGGCTACACCTTC.

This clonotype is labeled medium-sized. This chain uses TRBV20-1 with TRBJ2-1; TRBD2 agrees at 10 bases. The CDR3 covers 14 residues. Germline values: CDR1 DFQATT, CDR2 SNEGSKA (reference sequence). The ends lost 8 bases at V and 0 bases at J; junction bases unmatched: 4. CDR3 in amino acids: CSTAGGPSYNEQFF. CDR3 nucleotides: TGCAGTACAGCGGGAGGGCCCTCCTACAATGAGCAGTTCTTC.

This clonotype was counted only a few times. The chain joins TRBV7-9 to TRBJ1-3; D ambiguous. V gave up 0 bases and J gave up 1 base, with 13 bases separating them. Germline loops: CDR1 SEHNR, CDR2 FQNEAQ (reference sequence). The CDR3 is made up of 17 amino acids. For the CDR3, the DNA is TGTGCCAGCAGCTTAGCGAGATCAGGTGCGTCTGGAAACACCATATATTTT. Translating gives CASSLARSGASGNTIYF.